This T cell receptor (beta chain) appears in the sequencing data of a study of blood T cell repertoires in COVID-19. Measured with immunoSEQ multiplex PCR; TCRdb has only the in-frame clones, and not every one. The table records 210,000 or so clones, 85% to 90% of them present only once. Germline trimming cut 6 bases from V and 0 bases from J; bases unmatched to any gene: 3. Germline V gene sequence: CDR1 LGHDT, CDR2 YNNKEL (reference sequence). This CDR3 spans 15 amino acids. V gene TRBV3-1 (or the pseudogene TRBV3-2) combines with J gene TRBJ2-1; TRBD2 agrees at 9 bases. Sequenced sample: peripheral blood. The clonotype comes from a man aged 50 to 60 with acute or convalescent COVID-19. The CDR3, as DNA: TGTGCCAGCAGGGGCGGGGGGGCCTCCTACAATGAGCAGTTCTTC. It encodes CASRGGGASYNEQFF.